These 5 T cell receptor beta chains share one sample of origin, sequenced in a study of tumor and adjacent non-tumor tissue in lung cancer. The template was RNA from unsorted bulk tissue. This non-tumor lung sample came from over 3 cm beyond the tumor edge. The library came from three nested PCR rounds adapted from ARM-PCR protocols. TCRdb called the multiplex PCR reads again in MiXCR, with one record for every CDR3 protein. The table shows 65,000 to 85,000 distinct CDR3 sequences, with 75% to 85% occurring only once. Material: distant non-tumor lung tissue. The receptors originated from a man between 60 and 70 years old with non-small cell lung cancer.

The gene calls are TRBV6-1 and TRBJ2-7; unclear D gene. The germline V gene encodes CDR1 MNHNS and CDR2 SASEGT. The CDR3 has 14 residues. The ends were cut back, 1 base at V and 3 bases at J, with 10 bases in the middle. Written as DNA, the CDR3 is TGTGCCAGCAGTGAAGTGGAAGGAGACTACGAGCAGTACTTC. As protein: CASSEVEGDYEQYF.

This clonotype was counted between two and nine times. This may arise from a read error, as a much more abundant clone is one base away. This rearrangement joins TRBV20-1 to TRBJ2-1; TRBD2 matches 13 bases. Germline CDR1 is DFQATT and CDR2 is SNEGSKA (reference sequence). The length of the CDR3 is 15 residues. CDR3 bases: TGCAGTGCCCTAGGGACTAGCGGGATAGACAATAAGCAGTTCTTC. Protein product: CSALGTSGIDNKQFF.

This clonotype was counted a single time. A much larger clone differs from this one at a single base, so this may be a read error. The chain combines TRBV7-8 with TRBJ1-2; no reliable D call. Germline CDR1 and CDR2: SGHVS and FQNEAQ. V was pared by 1 base and J by 6 bases, with 12 bases between. There are 14 residues in the CDR3. CDR3 in amino acids: CASSLEGGDHGYTF. The CDR3 DNA follows: TGTGCCAGCAGCTTAGAGGGTGGAGACCATGGCTACACCTTC.

By share of the sample, this clonotype is medium-sized (0.01 to 0.1%). This rearrangement joins TRBV6-1 to TRBJ2-5, with TRBD2 matching over 7 bases. This CDR3 contains 14 residues. The J segment lost 2 bases and the V segment lost 6 bases, leaving 6 bases of the junction unmatched. Germline CDR1 and CDR2: MNHNS and SASEGT. CDR3 DNA: TGTGCCAGCAGCTTCAGGGAGGGGCAAGAGACCCAGTACTTC. Translated, it gives CASSFREGQETQYF.

About this clonotype itself: At one end, the junction sequence differs from germline, possibly due to a read error. The V gene is TRBV29-1, the J gene TRBJ2-4, with D possibly being TRBD1 (6 bases). Germline V gives CDR1 SQVTM, CDR2 ANQGSEA. The CDR3 spans 12 residues. CDR3: CSVADSKNVQYF. In DNA, the CDR3 is TGCAGCGTTGCGGACAGTAAAAACGTTCAATACTTC.